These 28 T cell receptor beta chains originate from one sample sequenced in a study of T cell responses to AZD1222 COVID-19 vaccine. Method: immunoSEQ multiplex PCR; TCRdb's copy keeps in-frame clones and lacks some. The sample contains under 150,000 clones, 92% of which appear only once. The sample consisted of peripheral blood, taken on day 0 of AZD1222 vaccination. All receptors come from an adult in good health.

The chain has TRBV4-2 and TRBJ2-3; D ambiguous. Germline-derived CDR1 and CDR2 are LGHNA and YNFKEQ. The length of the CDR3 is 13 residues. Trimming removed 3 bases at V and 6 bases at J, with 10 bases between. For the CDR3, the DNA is TGTGCCAGCAGCCAGGGTAAATTTGATACGCAGTATTTT. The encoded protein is CASSQGKFDTQYF.

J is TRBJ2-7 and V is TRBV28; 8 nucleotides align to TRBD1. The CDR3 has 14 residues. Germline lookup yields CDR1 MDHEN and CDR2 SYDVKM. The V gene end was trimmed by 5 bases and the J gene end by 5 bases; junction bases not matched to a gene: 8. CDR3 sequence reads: CASSPMDRAHEQYF. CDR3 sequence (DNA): TGTGCCAGCAGTCCCATGGACAGGGCTCACGAGCAGTACTTC.

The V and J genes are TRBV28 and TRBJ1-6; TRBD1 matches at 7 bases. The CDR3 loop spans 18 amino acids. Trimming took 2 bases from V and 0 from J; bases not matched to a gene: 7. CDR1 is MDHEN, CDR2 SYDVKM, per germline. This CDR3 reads CASSLGRDSVSYNSPLHF. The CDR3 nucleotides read TGTGCCAGCAGTTTAGGCCGGGACAGCGTCTCCTATAATTCACCCCTCCACTTT.

The CDR3 region has the DNA TGTGCCAGCAGCCCCCTTGGGAGGGCAACTAATGAAAAACTGTTTTTT. It is translated as CASSPLGRATNEKLFF. The rearrangement uses TRBV7-9 and TRBJ1-4; D is unclear. Germline V CDR1 and CDR2: SEHNR, FQNEAQ (reference sequence). This CDR3 is 16 amino acids long. Trimming took off 5 bases at V and 0 bases at J, with 13 bases between the two ends.

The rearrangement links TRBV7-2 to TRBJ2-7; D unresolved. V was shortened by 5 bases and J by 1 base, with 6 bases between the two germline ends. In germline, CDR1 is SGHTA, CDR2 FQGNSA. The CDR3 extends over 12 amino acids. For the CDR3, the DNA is TGTGCCAGCAGCCCACCTTCCTACGAGCAGTACTTC. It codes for CASSPPSYEQYF.

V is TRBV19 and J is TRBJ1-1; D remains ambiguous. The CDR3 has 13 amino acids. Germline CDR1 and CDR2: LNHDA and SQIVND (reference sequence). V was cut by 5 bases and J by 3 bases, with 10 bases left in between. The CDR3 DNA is TGTGCCAGTAGTCGGTCCGTTCACACTGAAGCTTTCTTT. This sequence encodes CASSRSVHTEAFF.

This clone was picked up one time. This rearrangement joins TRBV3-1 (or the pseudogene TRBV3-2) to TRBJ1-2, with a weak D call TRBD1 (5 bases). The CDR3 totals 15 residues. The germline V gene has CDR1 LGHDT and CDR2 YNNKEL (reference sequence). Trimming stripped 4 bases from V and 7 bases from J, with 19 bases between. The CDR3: CASSRISGAIGGYTF. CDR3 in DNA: TGTGCCAGCAGCCGTATTTCTGGGGCCATCGGTGGCTACACCTTC.

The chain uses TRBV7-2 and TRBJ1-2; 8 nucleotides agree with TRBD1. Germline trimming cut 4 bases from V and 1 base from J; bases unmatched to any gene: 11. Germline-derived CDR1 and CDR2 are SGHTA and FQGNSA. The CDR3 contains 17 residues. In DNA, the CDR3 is TGTGCCAGCAGCTCTAGGACAGGGAGTGGAGTTAACTATGGCTACACCTTC. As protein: CASSSRTGSGVNYGYTF.

CDR3 bases: TGTGCCAGCAGTGGCCTAGGGCGCGAGCAGTACTTC. Protein product: CASSGLGREQYF. The chain links TRBV2 to TRBJ2-7; D is unclear. Germline V gene lookup returns CDR1 SNHLY and CDR2 FYNNEI. The CDR3 runs to 12 residues. Trimming shortened V by 4 bases and J by 6 bases, and 10 bases separated the two germline ends. The entire variable domain, with the rest obtained from reference TRBV2 and TRBJ2-7, is as follows: EPEVTQTPSHQVTQMGQEVILRCVPISNHLYFYWYRQILGQKVEFLVSFYNNEISEKSEIFDDQFSVERPDGSNFTLKIRSTKLEDSAMYFCASSGLGREQYFGPGTRLTVT.

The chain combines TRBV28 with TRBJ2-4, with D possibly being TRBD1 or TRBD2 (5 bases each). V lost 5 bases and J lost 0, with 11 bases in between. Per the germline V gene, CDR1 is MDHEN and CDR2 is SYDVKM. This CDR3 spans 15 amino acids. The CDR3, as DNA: TGTGCCAGCAGTAGAGGGGATTTAGCCAAAAACATTCAGTACTTC. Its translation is CASSRGDLAKNIQYF. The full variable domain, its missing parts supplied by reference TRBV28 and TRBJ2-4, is DVKVTQSSRYLVKRTGEKVFLECVQDMDHENMFWYRQDPGLGLRLIYFSYDVKMKEKGDIPEGYSVSREKKERFSLILESASTNQTSMYLCASSRGDLAKNIQYFGAGTRLSVL.

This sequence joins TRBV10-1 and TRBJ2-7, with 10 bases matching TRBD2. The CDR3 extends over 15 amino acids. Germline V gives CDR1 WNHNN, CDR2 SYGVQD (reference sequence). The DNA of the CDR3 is TGCGCTCATCCTGTAGCGGGAGGATACTCCTACGAGCAGTACTTC. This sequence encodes CAHPVAGGYSYEQYF.

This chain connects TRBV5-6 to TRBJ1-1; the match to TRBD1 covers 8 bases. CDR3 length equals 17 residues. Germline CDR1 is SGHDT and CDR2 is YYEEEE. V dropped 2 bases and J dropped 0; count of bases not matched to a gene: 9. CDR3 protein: CASSFSGGAFLNTEAFF. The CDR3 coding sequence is TGTGCCAGCAGCTTCTCAGGGGGCGCTTTCCTGAACACTGAAGCTTTCTTT.

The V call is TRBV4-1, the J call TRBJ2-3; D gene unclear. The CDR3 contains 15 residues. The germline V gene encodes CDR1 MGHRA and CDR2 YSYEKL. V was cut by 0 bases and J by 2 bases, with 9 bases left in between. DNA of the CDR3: TGCGCCAGCAGCCAAGATTTCCGAGCCACAGATACGCAGTATTTT. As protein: CASSQDFRATDTQYF.

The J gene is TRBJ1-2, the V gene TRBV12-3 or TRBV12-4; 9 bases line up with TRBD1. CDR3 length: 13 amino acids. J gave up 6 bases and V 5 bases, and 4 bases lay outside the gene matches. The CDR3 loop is CASSTTGGDGYTF. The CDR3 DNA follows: TGTGCCAGCAGTACGACAGGGGGGGATGGCTACACCTTC.

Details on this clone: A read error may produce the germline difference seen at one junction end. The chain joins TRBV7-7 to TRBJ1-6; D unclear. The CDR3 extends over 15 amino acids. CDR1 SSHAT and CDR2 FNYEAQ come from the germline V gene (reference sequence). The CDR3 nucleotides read TGTGCTAGCAGCTTACCTCGATCCTATAATTCACCCCTCCACTTT. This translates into CASSLPRSYNSPLHF.

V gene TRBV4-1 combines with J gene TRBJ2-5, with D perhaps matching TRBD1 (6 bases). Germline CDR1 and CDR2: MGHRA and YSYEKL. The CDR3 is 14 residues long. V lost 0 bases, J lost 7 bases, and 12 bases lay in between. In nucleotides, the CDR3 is TGCGCCAGCAGCCAAGAAGGGGGAGAGGGGACCCAGTACTTC. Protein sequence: CASSQEGGEGTQYF.

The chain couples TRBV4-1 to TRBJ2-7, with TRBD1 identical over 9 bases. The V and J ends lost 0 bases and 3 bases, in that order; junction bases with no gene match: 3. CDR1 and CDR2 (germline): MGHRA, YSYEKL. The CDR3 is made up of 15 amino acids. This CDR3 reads CASSQDGTGIYEQYF. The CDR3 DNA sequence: TGCGCCAGCAGCCAAGATGGGACAGGGATCTACGAGCAGTACTTC.

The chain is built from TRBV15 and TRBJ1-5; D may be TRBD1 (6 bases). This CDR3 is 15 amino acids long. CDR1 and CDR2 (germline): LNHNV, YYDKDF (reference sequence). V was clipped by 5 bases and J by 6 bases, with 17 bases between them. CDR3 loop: CATSAYRERFQPQHF. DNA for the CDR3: TGTGCCACCAGCGCCTACAGGGAGCGCTTTCAGCCCCAGCATTTT.

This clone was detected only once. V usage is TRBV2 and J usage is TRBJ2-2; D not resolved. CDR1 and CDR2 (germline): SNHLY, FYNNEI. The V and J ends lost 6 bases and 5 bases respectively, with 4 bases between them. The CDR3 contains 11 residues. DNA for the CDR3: TGTGCCAGCAGGGGGACCGGGGAGCTGTTTTTT. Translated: CASRGTGELFF.

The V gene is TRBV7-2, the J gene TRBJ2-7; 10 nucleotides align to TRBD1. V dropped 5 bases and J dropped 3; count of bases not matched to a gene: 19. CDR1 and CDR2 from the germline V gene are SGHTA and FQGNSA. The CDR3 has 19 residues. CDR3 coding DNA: TGTGCCAGCAGCCATACGATCCAAACCGGGACAGGGGACATCTACGAGCAGTACTTC. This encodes CASSHTIQTGTGDIYEQYF.

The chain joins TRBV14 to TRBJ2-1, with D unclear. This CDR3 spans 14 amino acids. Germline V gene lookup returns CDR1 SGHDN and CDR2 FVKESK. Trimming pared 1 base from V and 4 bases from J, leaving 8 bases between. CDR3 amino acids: CASSQVALYNEQFF. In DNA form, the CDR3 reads TGTGCCAGCAGCCAAGTGGCGCTTTACAATGAGCAGTTCTTC. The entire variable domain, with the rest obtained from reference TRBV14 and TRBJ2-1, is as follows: EAGVTQFPSHSVIEKGQTVTLRCDPISGHDNLYWYRRVMGKEIKFLLHFVKESKQDESGMPNNRFLAERTGGTYSTLKVQPAELEDSGVYFCASSQVALYNEQFFGPGTRLTVL.

In DNA form, the CDR3 reads TGCGCCAGCAAGCTCCGGGGGAGGGAAAAACTGTTTTTT. Protein product: CASKLRGREKLFF. The V and J genes are TRBV23-1 and TRBJ1-4, with D possibly being TRBD1 (5 bases). TRBV23-1 is given ORF status, its function remaining uncertain. This CDR3 is 13 amino acids long. Trimming left V 7 bases short and J 8 bases short, with 14 bases between.

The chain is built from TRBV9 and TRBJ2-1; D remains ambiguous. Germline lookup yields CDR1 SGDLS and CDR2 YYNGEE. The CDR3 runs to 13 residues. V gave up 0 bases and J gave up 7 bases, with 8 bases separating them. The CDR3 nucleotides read TGTGCCAGCAGCGTAGCTAAGGTGAATGAGCAGTTCTTC. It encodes CASSVAKVNEQFF.

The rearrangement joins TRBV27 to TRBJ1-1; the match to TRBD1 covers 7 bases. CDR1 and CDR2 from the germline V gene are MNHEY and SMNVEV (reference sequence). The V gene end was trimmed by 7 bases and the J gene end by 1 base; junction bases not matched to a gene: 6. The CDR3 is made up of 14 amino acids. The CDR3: CASKKDRENTEAFF. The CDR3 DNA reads TGTGCCAGCAAAAAAGACAGGGAGAACACTGAAGCTTTCTTT.

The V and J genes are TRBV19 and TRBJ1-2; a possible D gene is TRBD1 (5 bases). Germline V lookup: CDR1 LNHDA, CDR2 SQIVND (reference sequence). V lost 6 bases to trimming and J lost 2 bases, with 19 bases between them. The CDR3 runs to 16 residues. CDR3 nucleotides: TGTGCCAGTAGAAGAGGGACGTCGAATTCGAACTATGGCTACACCTTC. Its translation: CASRRGTSNSNYGYTF.

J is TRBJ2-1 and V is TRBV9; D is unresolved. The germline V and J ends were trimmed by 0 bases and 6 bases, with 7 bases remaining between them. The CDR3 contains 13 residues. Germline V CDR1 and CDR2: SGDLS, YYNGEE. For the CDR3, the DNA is TGTGCCAGCAGCGTAGACCCCAGCAATGAGCAGTTCTTC. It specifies CASSVDPSNEQFF.

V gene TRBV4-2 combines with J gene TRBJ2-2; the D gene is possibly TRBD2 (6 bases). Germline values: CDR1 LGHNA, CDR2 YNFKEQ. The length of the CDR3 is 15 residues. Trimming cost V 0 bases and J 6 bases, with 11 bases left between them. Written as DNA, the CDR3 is TGTGCCAGCAGCCAAGAACACGGAGGGTCCGGGGAGCTGTTTTTT. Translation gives CASSQEHGGSGELFF.

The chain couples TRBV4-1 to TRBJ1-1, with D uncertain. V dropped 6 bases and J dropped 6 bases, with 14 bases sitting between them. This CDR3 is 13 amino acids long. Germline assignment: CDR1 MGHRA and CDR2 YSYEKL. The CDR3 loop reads CASRSRKGPEAFF. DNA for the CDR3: TGCGCCAGCAGGTCCCGGAAAGGCCCTGAAGCTTTCTTT.